This record covers a single T cell receptor beta chain. Its binding antigen is unknown. Base qualities are not recorded, but no much larger clone differs from it by a single base. The data were taken from a study of siplizumab effects on memory and regulatory T cells (dated by TCRdb to about 2019). About the full investigation: The study looked at the effect of siplizumab, an anti-CD2 antibody, on alloreactive T-cell subsets in allogeneic mixed lymphocyte reactions made from human PBMCs.

Overall study outcomes, separate from this receptor: Because sequences below about 10^-5 frequency were poorly captured, only a minor fraction of alloreactive clones could be mapped to unstimulated subsets. Compared with memory T cells, unstimulated naive T cells appeared more diverse, and naive cells seemed to make a substantial contribution to the alloresponse. Among mappable alloreactive CD4+ clones, the Treg-derived fraction averaged around 63% with siplizumab versus approximately 27% in control reactions. The suppressive function of proliferating Tregs from siplizumab cultures was not functionally confirmed. A naive or memory phenotype could not be assigned to roughly 75-97% of proliferating CD4+ or CD8+ clones. The cumulative frequency of alloreactive sequences that could be traced back to unstimulated CD4+ memory T cells was significantly reduced by siplizumab.

Sorted unstimulated T cells and proliferating T cells recovered from mixed lymphocyte reactions were subjected to TCRbeta CDR3 sequencing. Fresh whole blood from about 11 HLA-typed healthy donors was used as the source from which PBMCs were isolated. Unstimulated CD4+ non-regulatory T cells were FACS-sorted to map the origin of alloreactive clones. The protocol used for the library was the immunoSEQ multiplex PCR assay. Each sample had 9 x 10^4 or so TCR templates assayed by the deep sequencing platform. Genomic DNA extracted from sorted T cells was used for TCRbeta CDR3 sequencing. Regarding the original processing steps: The R programming language was used for the clonal analysis of the TCRbeta CDR3 data. Alloreactive CD4+ and CD8+ clones were identified by comparing unstimulated samples to CFSE-low samples taken after the reaction. Regulatory or non-regulatory origin was assigned to alloreactive CD4+ clones by matching of sequences to sorted unstimulated Treg and non-Treg repertoires. Here the immuneACCESS table is served through TCRdb, limited to in-frame sequences with V and J called. Missing clones are a known gap in these copies; in checked studies unresolved V genes cover under half, and the rest lacks a known reason. V and J calls and clone size follow that table, whereas D and trimming were derived from the DNA. A total of about 120,000 clones appear in this sample, about 94% of them only once. Roughly 0.15% of the sample is taken by the ten largest.

Reading from cysteine to phenylalanine, the CDR3 counts 14 amino acids. Solely the CDR3 DNA is kept, with 42 bases framed from the first base. The germline V gene gives CDR1 as ENHRY and CDR2 as SYGVKD. V gives up 9 bases and J gives up 0 bases, and the segment between their germline ends measures 11 bases. Sequencing used non-Treg CD4+ T cells sorted from blood. In the paper's terms, the cell subset or site label means: FACS-sorted unstimulated CD4+ non-regulatory T cells. The receptor comes from a human donor in good health. The rearranged segments are TRBV10-3 and TRBJ1-4; no D gene can be assigned with confidence. The nucleotides are TGTGCCATTTGCGCGACTGCAACTAATGAAAAACTGTTTTTT. Its translation is CAICATATNEKLFF.